A selection of T cell receptor beta chains follows, all from one sample in a study of PD-1 blockade in classical Hodgkin lymphoma. Only in-frame clones appear in the TCRdb table, and some are missing; sequencing was by immunoSEQ multiplex PCR. The sample includes around 31,000 clones, around three quarters seen only once; the top ten take about 4%. The sequencing here drew on peripheral blood mononuclear cells (PBMCs), taken before the second cycle of nivolumab. Receptor source: a human donor with classical Hodgkin lymphoma. Each CDR3 is given without its conserved first and last residue. The order of the fields is V gene, J gene, CDR3 protein.

>TRBV6-1|TRBJ1-2
ASSRDLTGGYT
>TRBV7-2|TRBJ2-2
ASSRDRYTGELF
>TRBV4-1|TRBJ2-7
ASSQVGGVSSGQY
>TRBV4-2|TRBJ1-3
ASRETGGPGNTIY
>TRBV4-1|TRBJ2-1
ASGTGTSAF
>TRBV9|TRBJ1-1
ASSAAGTGNTEAF
>TRBV11-1|TRBJ1-1
ASRQNTEAF
>TRBV5-6|TRBJ2-7
ASSLKYEQY
>TRBV15|TRBJ2-5
ATSWGRGGETQY
>TRBV11-2|TRBJ2-6
ASSWGQSSGANVLT
>TRBV7-2|TRBJ1-2
ASSESGTGTYGYT
>TRBV7-9|TRBJ1-1
ASSLDTRRITEAF
>TRBV5-6|TRBJ1-5
ASRQWTSDQPQH
>TRBV18|TRBJ2-7
ASTTGQGFSYEQY
>TRBV10-2|TRBJ2-7
ASSEYGKSSYEQY
>TRBV28|TRBJ2-7
ASSYAVRRRDEQY
>TRBV7-2|TRBJ2-3
ASSLTLLEAGRTQY
>TRBV11-2|TRBJ1-6
ASSLGTDRSPLH
>TRBV7-8|TRBJ2-6
ASSLGVYGANVLT
>TRBV10-3|TRBJ2-1
AIMGGDRNEQF
>TRBV19|TRBJ1-3
ASSRSLPLSSSGNTIY
>TRBV5-1|TRBJ2-7
ASSLRQGYEQY
>TRBV18|TRBJ2-3
ASSPRVGRGSTDTQY
>TRBV6-1|TRBJ2-2
ASSESLLNTGELF
>TRBV6-5|TRBJ2-1
ASSYSLSGGNEQF
>TRBV7-2|TRBJ2-1
ASSLSAPLNEQF
>TRBV4-2|TRBJ2-2
ASSQSLSGGSSIRELF
>TRBV19|TRBJ2-5
ASSRTQGSQETQY
>TRBV27|TRBJ1-5
ASSRRGRNQPQH
>TRBV15|TRBJ1-5
ATSRDLTPLGYSNQPQH
>TRBV6-5|TRBJ1-5
ASTQGYSNQPQH
>TRBV30|TRBJ2-1
AWSVGGLANEQF
>TRBV11-2|TRBJ2-1
ASTDWGGDYNEQF
>TRBV7-3|TRBJ2-3
ASRRGLAGVGTDTQY
>TRBV7-2|TRBJ1-5
ASSLGVSQPQH
>TRBV6-5|TRBJ1-1
ASSTVTTANTEAF
>TRBV20-1|TRBJ2-7
STERHYEQY
>TRBV19|TRBJ2-2
ASSNGQNTGELF
>TRBV7-2|TRBJ1-5
ASSLDGYVEPQH
>TRBV7-8|TRBJ2-2
ASSLKNTGELF
>TRBV20-1|TRBJ2-3
STFRTDTQY
>TRBV7-2|TRBJ2-5
ASSFRRGETQY
>TRBV7-9|TRBJ1-2
ASSYGRNYGYT
>TRBV18|TRBJ1-4
ASSPYGRGEKLF
>TRBV7-6|TRBJ1-2
ASSPGDGYGYT
>TRBV18|TRBJ2-3
ASSPSGSPTDTQY
>TRBV19|TRBJ1-1
ASDRVPNTEAF
>TRBV5-6|TRBJ1-3
ASSFGTVNIIY
>TRBV9|TRBJ1-2
ASSENVNPNYGYT
>TRBV6-6|TRBJ2-7
ASSAWDRAEQY
>TRBV19|TRBJ1-5
ASSIGESNQPQH
>TRBV7-6|TRBJ2-7
ASSLDGAWEQY
>TRBV5-1|TRBJ2-3
ASSRSPGQGVADTQY
>TRBV5-1|TRBJ2-5
ASSSSGAETQY
>TRBV29-1|TRBJ1-1
SVWGQGEAF
>TRBV10-3|TRBJ1-2
AISESAQMPPGYT
>TRBV6-5|TRBJ2-3
ASSGGYTQY
>TRBV11-2|TRBJ2-2
ASRGGNAGELF
>TRBV9|TRBJ1-5
ASSPSPGTDSNQPQH